This section outlines one TCR beta chain sequence together with its context. Its target is unknown. Other DNA sequences from this sample encode an identical CDR3 as well. CD4+ naive, central memory, regulatory and stem cell-like memory cells were sorted via CD45RO/CCR7/CD25/CD127/CD95/CD27. Purity (above 98%) was reached by all sorted populations. Reverse transcribing all isolated RNA meant expressed TCRB transcripts were sequenced. The assay was immunoSEQ multiplex PCR, and TCRdb's table has in-frame clones only and misses some. This table holds around 330,000 clones, approximately 10% found once. The sample originates from a study of beta chain features in type 1 diabetes. V lost 4 bases and J lost 3; bases outside the gene matches: 2. Germline V gene lookup returns CDR1 SQVTM and CDR2 ANQGSEA. This CDR3 region has 12 residues. Study-wide results and caveats: VDJ junctions sequenced from type 1 diabetes patients showed fewer insertions and more deletions.

The TCR originated in a woman aged 25 to 39 in good health. The sequencing sample was made of naive CD4+ T cells from blood. V and J are TRBV29-1 and TRBJ2-5; TRBD1 matches at 7 bases. CDR3 sequence (DNA): TGCAGCGTTGTTGGGACAGAAGAGACCCAGTACTTC. Translated, it gives CSVVGTEETQYF.